The 7 T cell receptor beta chains in this list originate from one sample, sequenced in a study of identical twins. TCRdb analysed the 5' RACE reads with MiXCR anew, one entry per CDR3 protein. Of some 1,700,000 distinct CDR3 sequences listed, less than 40% are singletons. Input material: cord blood. These receptors were taken from a newborn girl in good health.

The V call is TRBV20-1, the J call TRBJ2-3, with D possibly being TRBD2 (6 bases). Trimming took off 5 bases at V and 2 bases at J, with 14 bases between the two ends. The germline CDR1 and CDR2 sequences are DFQATT and SNEGSKA (reference sequence). The CDR3 loop spans 14 amino acids. CDR3 coding DNA: TGCAGTGCTGTCCGGGACTTTCTCACAGATACGCAGTATTTT. Translation gives CSAVRDFLTDTQYF.

This clonotype occurred a few times. The V and J genes are TRBV20-1 and TRBJ2-3, with D possibly being TRBD2 (5 bases). Germline V gene data show CDR1 as DFQATT and CDR2 as SNEGSKA (reference sequence). The V and J ends lost 6 bases and 6 bases respectively, with 22 bases between them. This CDR3 comprises 15 residues. CDR3 sequence: CSARPRDYSPDTQYF. The CDR3 DNA reads as TGCAGTGCAAGGCCCCGGGATTATAGCCCCGATACGCAGTATTTT.

The V and J genes are TRBV4-2 and TRBJ2-2; TRBD2 matches at 15 bases. The CDR3 extends over 17 amino acids. The germline CDR1 and CDR2 sequences are LGHNA and YNFKEQ. With 0 bases clipped from V and 8 bases from J, the junction kept 4 bases outside the gene matches. This CDR3 reads CASSQDLGLAGGGELFF. The CDR3 bases are TGTGCCAGCAGCCAAGATCTGGGACTAGCGGGGGGAGGGGAGCTGTTTTTT.

The rearrangement uses TRBV11-2 and TRBJ2-4, with no clear D. CDR1 is SGHAT and CDR2 is FQNNGV in the germline V gene. V was pared by 5 bases and J by 0 bases, with 17 bases between. CDR3 size: 17 residues. CDR3 DNA: TGTGCCAGCAGCCTACGCGTCGGGCTAGGAGCCAAAAACATTCAGTACTTC. Residues: CASSLRVGLGAKNIQYF.

The chain links TRBV5-5 to TRBJ2-5; the D gene is possibly TRBD1 (6 bases). CDR1 and CDR2 from the germline V gene are SGHKS and YYEKEE (reference sequence). The CDR3 has 14 amino acids. The V end lost 0 bases, the J end lost 9 bases, and 15 bases lay between the germline ends. CDR3 nucleotides: TGTGCCAGCAGCTTGGCACAGGGCAATCAGCCCCAGTACTTC. This gives the protein CASSLAQGNQPQYF.

The chain is built from TRBV5-1 and TRBJ2-5; D gene ambiguous. The V gene lost 7 bases and the J gene lost 4 bases, with 14 bases spanning the gap. In germline, CDR1 is SGHRS, CDR2 YFSETQ. This CDR3 comprises 13 residues. The CDR3 DNA is TGCGCCAGCTTTGGATCCCTCGGAGAGACCCAGTACTTC. It is translated as CASFGSLGETQYF.

This clonotype was counted between two and nine times. V is TRBV24-1 and J is TRBJ2-3; no definite D call. This CDR3 is 16 amino acids long. Germline CDR1 reads KGHDR; CDR2 reads SFDVKD. Deletions cut 4 bases from V and 0 bases from J, with 13 bases between. CDR3 sequence (DNA): TGTGCCACCAGTGACCGCACCTCGCCTAGCACAGATACGCAGTATTTT. Residues: CATSDRTSPSTDTQYF.